This TCR beta chain appears in the sequencing data of a study of shared clonotypes between healthy human individuals. As for the study in general: Donors consisted of a couple of women and a few men between 18 and 49.

Splitting the CD4+ cells yielded a CD45RA+ naive subset and a CD45RA-negative memory subset. The CDR3 has 13 residues. The germline V gene has CDR1 SGHTA and CDR2 FQGNSA. The V gene lost 7 bases and the J gene lost 5 bases, with 13 bases spanning the gap. Genomic DNA of every subset was divided equally among multiple immunoSEQ plates. Method: immunoSEQ multiplex PCR; TCRdb's copy keeps in-frame clones and lacks some. The table shows under 1,100,000 clones, with under 80% occurring only once. The study's findings and limits: Researchers sampled blood only, noting tissue repertoires likely differ.

With regard to this clone: The antigen remains undetermined.

The chain joins TRBV7-2 to TRBJ2-3; unclear D gene. The sequenced sample consisted of memory CD4+ T cells sorted from blood. Stated subset: CD45RA-negative fraction. The TCR comes from a man aged 18-30 years in good health. The CDR3 DNA reads TGTGCCAGCACGCCCTGGGTTATAGATACGCAGTATTTT. It yields the protein CASTPWVIDTQYF.